The rows below give T cell receptor beta chains drawn from one sample of a study of T cell changes during pregnancy in multiple sclerosis. The assay was immunoSEQ multiplex PCR, and TCRdb's table has in-frame clones only and misses some. The repertoire holds roughly 40,000 clones, with approximately 94% as singletons. Sequences were derived from peripheral blood, sampled in the third trimester of pregnancy. The receptors derive from a female donor with multiple sclerosis, enrolled in a pregnancy study. The CDR3 runs from the conserved cysteine through the conserved F or W. D genes are given only for firm matches. Some rows mark clone size as missing; the rest say once, few, many or name a class of expanded clone.

v_gene	abundance	j_gene	d_gene	CDR3nt	CDR3aa
TRBV5-1	-	TRBJ2-5	TRBD2	TGCGCCAGCAGCACGACTAGCGGCCAAGAGACCCAGTACTTC	CASSTTSGQETQYF
TRBV27	-	TRBJ2-7	-	TGTGCCAGCACCACGACGGGCTACGAGCAGTACTTC	CASTTTGYEQYF
TRBV23-1	-	TRBJ2-7	TRBD1	TGCGCCAGCAGTCATTCCGTACTAAACCGGGACAGAAGCTCCTACGAGCAGTACTTC	CASSHSVLNRDRSSYEQYF
TRBV6-4	once	TRBJ2-1	TRBD2	TGTGCCAGCAGTGATAAGGCGGGGGGCTACAATGAGCAGTTCTTC	CASSDKAGGYNEQFF
TRBV5-4	-	TRBJ2-1	TRBD1	TGTGCCAGCAGCTTGACGGGACAGAGCTCCTACAATGAGCAGTTCTTC	CASSLTGQSSYNEQFF
TRBV27	once	TRBJ1-5	-	TGTGCCAGCAGTTTCTCCAGGGGCAATCAGCCCCAGCATTTT	CASSFSRGNQPQHF
TRBV7-3	-	TRBJ1-1	TRBD1	TGTGCCAGCAGCGAACAGGGGGCTGACACTGAAGCTTTCTTT	CASSEQGADTEAFF
TRBV30	-	TRBJ2-4	TRBD2	TGTGCCTGGAGTTGGAAGGGAGTAGGGACTAGCGGGACCTCTGCCCTAGCCAAAAACATTCAGTACTTC	CAWSWKGVGTSGTSALAKNIQYF
TRBV28	once	TRBJ2-4	-	TGTGCCAGCAGTTTTCAGGGGAATGGTGCCAAAAACATTCAGTACTTC	CASSFQGNGAKNIQYF
TRBV6-1	-	TRBJ2-2	TRBD1	TGTGCCAGCAGTGTGGACAGGATAAACACCGGGGAGCTGTTTTTT	CASSVDRINTGELFF
TRBV30	-	TRBJ1-6	TRBD1	TGTGCCTGGAGTGGGGGGACAGGGCGGTCACCCCTCCACTTT	CAWSGGTGRSPLHF
TRBV7-8	-	TRBJ2-3	-	TGTGCCAGCAGCTTAGTCAGGTTTAGCACAGATACGCAGTATTTT	CASSLVRFSTDTQYF
TRBV28	-	TRBJ2-7	-	TGTGCCAGCAGTTTTAACAGGGTCGAGCAGTACTTC	CASSFNRVEQYF
TRBV7-9	few	TRBJ1-1	TRBD1	TGTGCCAGCAGCTTCCGGGACAGTTTTTCAGGTCCGTACACTGAAGCTTTCTTT	CASSFRDSFSGPYTEAFF
TRBV4-3	-	TRBJ2-7	-	TGCGCCAGCAGCCAAGGACTGGACTACGAGCAGTACTTC	CASSQGLDYEQYF
TRBV2	-	TRBJ1-5	TRBD1	TGTGCCAGCAGCCGACAGGGGGCCGCAACTAGCAATCAGCCCCAGCATTTT	CASSRQGAATSNQPQHF
TRBV11-3	-	TRBJ1-1	-	TGTGCCAGCAGCACCCGACAGCTTAACACTGAAGCTTTCTTT	CASSTRQLNTEAFF
TRBV7-6	-	TRBJ2-5	TRBD2	TGTGCCAGCAGCTTAGGGACTAGCGGGGGAGAGACCCAGTACTTC	CASSLGTSGGETQYF